These 7 T cell receptor beta chains were sequenced from one sample in a study of cytomegalovirus exposure and HLA in healthy donors (dated by TCRdb to the late 2010s). Library creation used the immunoSEQ multiplex PCR assay. For the multiplex PCR, a mixture combining 60 forward primers for TCR Vbeta segments and 13 reverse primers for TCR Jbeta segments was used. TCRdb stores this immuneACCESS table with in-frame sequences only. Part of the clones is absent; in the studies checked, under half of the shortfall reflects unresolved V genes, and no reason is known for the rest. The sample contains approximately 100,000 clones, over 60% of them found a single time. The ten largest account for roughly 8.8% of the sample. The sequenced sample was PBMCs. These receptor sequences come from a human donor in good health.

The chain links TRBV4-3 to TRBJ2-1; 7 bases fit TRBD2. The CDR3 spans 14 residues. Germline CDR1 and CDR2: LGHNA and YSLEER. The junction had 4 bases not matched to a gene; V was cut back by 3 bases and J by 5 bases. The CDR3 is CASSQTGLNNEQFF. The CDR3 nucleotides read TGCGCCAGCAGCCAGACGGGACTAAACAATGAGCAGTTCTTC.

This chain links TRBV5-1 with TRBJ2-7; 7 bases fit TRBD2. V lost 4 bases, J lost 3 bases, and 22 bases stayed unmatched. The germline gives CDR1 SGHRS, CDR2 YFSETQ. The CDR3 totals 19 residues. The CDR3, as DNA: TGCGCCAGCAGCCTTGTACCCGGGACTACCGCCTCCTTTTACTACGAGCAGTACTTC. Its translation: CASSLVPGTTASFYYEQYF.

The V and J genes are TRBV10-1 and TRBJ2-3; possibly TRBD1 for D (6 bases). CDR3 length: 16 residues. CDR1 is WNHNN and CDR2 is SYGVQD in the germline V gene (reference sequence). The V end was cut by 5 bases, the J end by 1 base, with 16 bases between. The CDR3 region has the DNA TGCGCCAGCAGTACAGGGAGTTGGGGTCGCACAGATACGCAGTATTTT. Protein: CASSTGSWGRTDTQYF.

The chain joins TRBV6-5 to TRBJ2-1, with a tentative D call TRBD2 (5 bases). V lost 6 bases and J 0 bases, leaving 12 bases between the germline ends. The CDR3 covers 15 residues. The germline V gene has CDR1 MNHEY and CDR2 SVGAGI. CDR3 nucleotides: TGTGCCAGCAGAGAGACGGGGAGCTCCTACAATGAGCAGTTCTTC. Translated, it gives CASRETGSSYNEQFF.

DNA of the CDR3: TGTGCCAGCAGCTTAGATAGTGGCGGGTCCCTGGGCACTGAAGCTTTCTTT. Protein product: CASSLDSGGSLGTEAFF. This chain connects TRBV11-3 to TRBJ1-1, with no clear D. The V gene lost 0 bases and the J gene lost 4 bases, with 18 bases spanning the gap. The CDR3 runs 17 residues. Germline-derived CDR1 and CDR2 are SGHNT and YENEEA.

V gene TRBV10-1 combines with J gene TRBJ2-1; no clear D gene. CDR3 size: 11 residues. Germline loops: CDR1 WNHNN, CDR2 SYGVQD (reference sequence). Trimming left V 5 bases short and J 6 bases short, with 5 bases between. The CDR3: CASSSSNEQFF. The CDR3 nucleotides read TGCGCCAGCAGTTCTTCCAATGAGCAGTTCTTC.

This sequence joins TRBV18 and TRBJ1-2; tentative D call: TRBD1 (6 bases). CDR3 length equals 15 residues. V lost 1 base and J lost 8, with 17 bases in between. The V gene's germline CDR1 is KGHSH and CDR2 LQKENI. Here the CDR3 reads CASSPLGLGARGYTF. The DNA for the CDR3 is TGTGCCAGCTCACCACTAGGTCTGGGGGCCAGGGGCTACACCTTC.